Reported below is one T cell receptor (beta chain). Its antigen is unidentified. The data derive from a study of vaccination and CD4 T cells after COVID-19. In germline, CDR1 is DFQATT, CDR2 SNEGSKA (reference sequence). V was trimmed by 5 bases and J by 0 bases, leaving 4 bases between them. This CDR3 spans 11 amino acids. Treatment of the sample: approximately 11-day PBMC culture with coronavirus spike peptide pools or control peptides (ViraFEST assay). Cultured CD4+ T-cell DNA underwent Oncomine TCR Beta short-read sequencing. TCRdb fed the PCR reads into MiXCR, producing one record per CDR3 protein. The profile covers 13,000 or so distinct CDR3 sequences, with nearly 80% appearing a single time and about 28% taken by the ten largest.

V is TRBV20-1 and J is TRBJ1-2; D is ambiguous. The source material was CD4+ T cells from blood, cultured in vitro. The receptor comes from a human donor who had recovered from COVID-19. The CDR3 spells CSAYANYGYTF. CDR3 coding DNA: TGCAGTGCTTACGCTAACTATGGCTACACCTTC.